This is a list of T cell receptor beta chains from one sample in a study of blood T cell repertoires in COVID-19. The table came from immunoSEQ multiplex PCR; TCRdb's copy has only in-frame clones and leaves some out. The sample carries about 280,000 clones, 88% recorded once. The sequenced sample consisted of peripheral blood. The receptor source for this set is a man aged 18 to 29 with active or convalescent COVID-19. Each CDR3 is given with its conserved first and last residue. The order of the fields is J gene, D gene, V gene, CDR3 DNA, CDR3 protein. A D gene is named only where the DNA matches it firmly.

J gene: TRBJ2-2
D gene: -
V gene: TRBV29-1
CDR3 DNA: TGCAGCGTTTCGAGGGAAACGAACACCGGGGAGCTGTTTTTT
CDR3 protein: CSVSRETNTGELFF

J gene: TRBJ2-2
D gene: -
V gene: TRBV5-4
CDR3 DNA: TGTGCCAGCGCCTCGGGGTATACCACCGGGGAGCTGTTTTTT
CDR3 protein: CASASGYTTGELFF

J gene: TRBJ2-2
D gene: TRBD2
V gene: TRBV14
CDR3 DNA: TGTGCCAGCAGCGGGACTAGCGGGGTCTCCGCGAACACCGGGGAGCTGTTTTTT
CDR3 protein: CASSGTSGVSANTGELFF

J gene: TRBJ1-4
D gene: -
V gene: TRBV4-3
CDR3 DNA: TGCGCCAGCAGCCAAGATCGGGGGGGTCTGGGGGAACTGTTTTTT
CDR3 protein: CASSQDRGGLGELFF

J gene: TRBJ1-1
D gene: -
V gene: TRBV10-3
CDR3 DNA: TGTGCCATCAGCAGCGGGGGATCCACTGAAGCTTTCTTT
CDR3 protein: CAISSGGSTEAFF

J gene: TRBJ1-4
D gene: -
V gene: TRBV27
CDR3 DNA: TGTGCCAGCAGTTCTTTAGGGAGTAATGAAAAACTGTTTTTT
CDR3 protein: CASSSLGSNEKLFF

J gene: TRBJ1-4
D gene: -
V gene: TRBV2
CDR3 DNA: TGTGCCACTACACCAGGGGATGAAAAACTGTTTTTT
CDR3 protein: CATTPGDEKLFF

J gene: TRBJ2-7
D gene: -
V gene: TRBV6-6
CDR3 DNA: TGTGCCAGCAGTTTGACCGGGTCTCGGGACGAGCAGTACTTC
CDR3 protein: CASSLTGSRDEQYF

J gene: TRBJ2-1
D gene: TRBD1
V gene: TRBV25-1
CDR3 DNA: TGTGCCAGCAGGCCCGTGGGACAGCCGAGCTCCTACAATGAGCAGTTCTTC
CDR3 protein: CASRPVGQPSSYNEQFF

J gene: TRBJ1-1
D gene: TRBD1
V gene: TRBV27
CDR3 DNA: TGTGCCAGCAGTTTAGACAGGGTCCGCACTGAAGCTTTCTTT
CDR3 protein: CASSLDRVRTEAFF

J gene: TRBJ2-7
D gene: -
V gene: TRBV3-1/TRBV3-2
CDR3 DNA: TGTGCCAGCAGCCAAGGCGCCTACGAGCAGTACTTC
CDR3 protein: CASSQGAYEQYF